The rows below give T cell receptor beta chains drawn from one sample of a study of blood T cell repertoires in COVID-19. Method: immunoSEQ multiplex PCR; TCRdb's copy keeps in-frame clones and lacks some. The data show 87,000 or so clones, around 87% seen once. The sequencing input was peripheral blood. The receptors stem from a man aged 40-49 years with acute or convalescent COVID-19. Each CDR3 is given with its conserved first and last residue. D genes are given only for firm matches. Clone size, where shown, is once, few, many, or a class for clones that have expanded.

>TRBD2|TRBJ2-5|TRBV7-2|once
CASSRWTSIDETQYF
TGTGCCAGCAGCCGGTGGACTAGCATTGACGAGACCCAGTACTTC
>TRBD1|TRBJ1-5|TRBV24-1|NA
CATSDGTGGNQPQHF
TGTGCCACCAGTGATGGCACAGGGGGCAATCAGCCCCAGCATTTT
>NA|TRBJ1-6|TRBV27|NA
CASSTRSVGLINSPLHF
TGTGCCAGCAGCACCAGGTCCGTGGGCCTTATAAATTCACCCCTCCACTTT
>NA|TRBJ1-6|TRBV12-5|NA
CASGLVLGGRLSPLHF
TGTGCTAGTGGTTTGGTTTTGGGGGGGCGCTTATCACCCCTCCACTTT
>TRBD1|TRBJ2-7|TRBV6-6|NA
CASSYGAQGVPYEQYF
TGTGCCAGCAGTTACGGGGCACAGGGGGTCCCCTACGAGCAGTACTTC
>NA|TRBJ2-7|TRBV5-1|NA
CASSLYEGSPYEQYF
TGCGCCAGCAGCTTATATGAGGGTAGCCCCTACGAGCAGTACTTC
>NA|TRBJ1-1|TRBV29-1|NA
CSVGRTGEAFF
TGCAGCGTTGGCAGAACGGGAGAAGCTTTCTTT
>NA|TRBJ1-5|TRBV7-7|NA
CASSAQRRRRSNQPQHF
TGTGCTAGCAGCGCACAAAGGAGGCGACGTAGCAATCAGCCCCAGCATTTT
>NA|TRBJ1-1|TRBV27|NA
CASQPGGALTEAFF
TGTGCCAGCCAACCCGGAGGGGCGTTAACTGAAGCTTTCTTT
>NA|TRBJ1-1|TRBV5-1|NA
CASRIGGNTEAFF
TGCGCCAGCAGAATCGGCGGGAACACTGAAGCTTTCTTT
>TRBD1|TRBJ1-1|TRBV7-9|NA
CASSLQGAGEAFF
TGTGCCAGCAGCTTACAGGGGGCTGGTGAAGCTTTCTTT
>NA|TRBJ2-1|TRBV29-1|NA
CSGQLPYNEQFF
TGCAGCGGCCAACTACCTTACAATGAGCAGTTCTTC
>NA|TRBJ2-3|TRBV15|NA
CATSREGAARDTQYF
TGTGCCACCAGCAGAGAGGGAGCGGCTCGGGATACGCAGTATTTT
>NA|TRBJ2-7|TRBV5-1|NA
CASSFGAEQYF
TGCGCCAGCAGCTTTGGGGCCGAGCAGTACTTC
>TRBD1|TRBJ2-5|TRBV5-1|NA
CASSSPDRAETQYF
TGCGCCAGCAGCTCCCCCGACAGGGCTGAGACCCAGTACTTC
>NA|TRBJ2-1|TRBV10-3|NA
CAISDRDTNEQFF
TGTGCCATCAGTGACAGGGACACGAATGAGCAGTTCTTC
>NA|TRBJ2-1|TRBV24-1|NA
CATSDLRGDTYNEQFF
TGTGCCACCAGTGATTTGAGAGGAGATACTTACAATGAGCAGTTCTTC
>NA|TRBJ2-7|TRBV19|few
CASSIVRTWIYEQYF
TGTGCCAGTAGTATAGTGCGGACATGGATATACGAGCAGTACTTC
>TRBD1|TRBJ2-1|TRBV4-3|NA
CASSQEDRGLSEQFF
TGCGCCAGCAGCCAGGAGGACAGGGGGCTAAGTGAGCAGTTCTTC
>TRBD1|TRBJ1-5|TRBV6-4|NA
CASSPQQSGQGRGSQPQHF
TGTGCCAGCAGTCCCCAACAGTCAGGACAGGGGCGCGGATCTCAGCCCCAGCATTTT
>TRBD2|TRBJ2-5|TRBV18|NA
CASSLDSGGAQETQYF
TGTGCCAGCTCACTTGATAGCGGGGGTGCACAAGAGACCCAGTACTTC
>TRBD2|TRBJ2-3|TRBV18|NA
CASSPIGGATDTQYF
TGTGCCAGCTCACCTATCGGGGGGGCCACAGATACGCAGTATTTT
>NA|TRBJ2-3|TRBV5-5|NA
CASSLGGQLGTDTQYF
TGTGCCAGCAGCTTGGGGGGGCAGCTCGGCACAGATACGCAGTATTTT
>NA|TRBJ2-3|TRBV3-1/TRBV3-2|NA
CASSQVRAGQADTQYF
TGTGCCAGCAGCCAAGTAAGAGCAGGGCAGGCAGATACGCAGTATTTT
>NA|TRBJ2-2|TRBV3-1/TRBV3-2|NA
CASSRRTSVAGELFF
TGTGCCAGCAGCCGCCGGACAAGTGTTGCCGGGGAGCTGTTTTTT
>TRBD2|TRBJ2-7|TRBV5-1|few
CASSLGGPSGFNEQYF
TGCGCCAGCAGCTTGGGCGGTCCTAGCGGGTTTAACGAGCAGTACTTC
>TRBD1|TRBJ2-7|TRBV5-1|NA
CASSLEQGAPYEQYF
TGCGCCAGCAGCTTGGAACAGGGGGCTCCCTACGAGCAGTACTTC
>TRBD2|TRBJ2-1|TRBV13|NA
CASGIGTRNLEQFF
TGTGCCAGCGGGATCGGGACTAGAAACCTTGAGCAGTTCTTC
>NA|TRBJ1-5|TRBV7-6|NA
CASSRSLGAGSLKNQPQHF
TGTGCCAGCAGCCGATCTCTTGGGGCAGGGTCTCTTAAAAATCAGCCCCAGCATTTT
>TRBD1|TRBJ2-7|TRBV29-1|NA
CSVRQGPYEQYF
TGCAGCGTCAGACAGGGACCCTACGAGCAGTACTTC
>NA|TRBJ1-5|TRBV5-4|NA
CASSLDQDQPQHF
TGTGCCAGCAGCTTGGATCAGGATCAGCCCCAGCATTTT
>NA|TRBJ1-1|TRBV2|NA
CASTGQQNTEAFF
TGTGCCAGCACCGGACAGCAGAACACTGAAGCTTTCTTT
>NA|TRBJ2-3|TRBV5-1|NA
CASSSPGEITDTQYF
TGCGCCAGCAGCTCCCCCGGGGAGATCACAGATACGCAGTATTTT
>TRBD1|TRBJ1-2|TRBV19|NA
CASSPQTGMGNYGYTF
TGTGCCAGTAGTCCCCAGACAGGGATGGGAAACTATGGCTACACCTTC
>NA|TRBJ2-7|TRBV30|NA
CAWSGQNGYEQYF
TGTGCCTGGAGTGGTCAGAATGGCTACGAGCAGTACTTC
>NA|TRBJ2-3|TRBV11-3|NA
CASSSSTADTQYF
TGTGCCAGCAGCTCGTCAACGGCAGATACGCAGTATTTT
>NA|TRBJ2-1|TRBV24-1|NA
CATATDNYNEQFF
TGTGCCACCGCTACAGATAACTACAATGAGCAGTTCTTC
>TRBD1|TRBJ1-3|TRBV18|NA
CASSPLDRGFSGNTIYF
TGTGCCAGCTCACCACTGGACAGGGGTTTCTCTGGAAACACCATATATTTT
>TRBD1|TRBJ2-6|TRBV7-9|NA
CASSDRVGANVLTF
TGTGCCAGCAGCGACAGGGTTGGGGCCAACGTCCTGACTTTC
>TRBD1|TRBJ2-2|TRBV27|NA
CASSFYGTGNTGELFF
TGTGCCAGCAGTTTTTATGGGACAGGGAACACCGGGGAGCTGTTTTTT
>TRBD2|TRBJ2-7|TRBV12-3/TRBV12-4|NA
CASRGGVYEQYF
TGTGCCTCCCGGGGGGGGGTGTACGAGCAGTACTTC
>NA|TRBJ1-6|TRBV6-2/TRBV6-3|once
CASSSGLSLHF
TGTGCCAGCAGTTCAGGTTTATCCCTCCACTTT
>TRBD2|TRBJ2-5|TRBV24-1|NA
CATSDRAGAQTQYF
TGTGCCACCAGTGATCGAGCGGGAGCCCAGACCCAGTACTTC
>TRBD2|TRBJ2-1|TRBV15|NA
CATSGYASGREVF
TGTGCCACCAGCGGCTACGCTAGCGGGAGAGAGGTCTTC
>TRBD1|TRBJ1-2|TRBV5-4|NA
CASSLFGRGFYGYTF
TGTGCCAGCAGCTTGTTCGGCAGGGGGTTTTATGGCTACACCTTC
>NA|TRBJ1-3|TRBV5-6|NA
CASSLDGGNTIYF
TGTGCCAGCAGCTTGGACGGGGGGAACACCATATATTTT
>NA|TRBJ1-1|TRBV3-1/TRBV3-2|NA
CASSATGNTEAFF
TGTGCCAGCAGCGCTACAGGGAACACTGAAGCTTTCTTT
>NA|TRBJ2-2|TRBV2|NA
CASSPTSTGELFF
TGTGCCAGCAGTCCTACTAGTACCGGGGAGCTGTTTTTT
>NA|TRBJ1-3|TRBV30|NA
CAWSVGGYTIYF
TGTGCCTGGAGTGTAGGGGGATACACCATATATTTT
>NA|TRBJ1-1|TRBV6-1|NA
CASSESGGETEAFF
TGTGCCAGCAGTGAATCGGGGGGCGAGACTGAAGCTTTCTTT
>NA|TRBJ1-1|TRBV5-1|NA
CASSIGPGIDTEAFF
TGCGCCAGCAGTATTGGCCCAGGGATAGACACTGAAGCTTTCTTT
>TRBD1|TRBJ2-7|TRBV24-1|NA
CATSDSGTGGLGEQYF
TGTGCCACCAGTGATTCCGGGACAGGGGGTCTTGGGGAGCAGTACTTC
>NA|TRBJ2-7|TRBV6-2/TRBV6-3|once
CASSYSFTGDEQYF
TGTGCCAGCAGTTACTCTTTCACCGGTGACGAGCAGTACTTC
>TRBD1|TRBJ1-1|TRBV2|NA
CASSEDRGRGTEAFF
TGTGCCAGCAGTGAAGATAGGGGGCGCGGGACTGAAGCTTTCTTT
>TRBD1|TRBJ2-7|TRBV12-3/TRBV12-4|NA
CASSLDREREQYF
TGTGCCAGCAGCCTCGACAGGGAGAGGGAGCAGTACTTC
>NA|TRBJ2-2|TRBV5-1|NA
CASSPREGANGELFF
TGCGCCAGCAGCCCCCGGGAGGGGGCGAACGGGGAGCTGTTTTTT
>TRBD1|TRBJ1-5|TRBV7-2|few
CASSLGRDRVNQPQHF
TGTGCCAGCAGCTTAGGGAGGGACAGGGTCAATCAGCCCCAGCATTTT
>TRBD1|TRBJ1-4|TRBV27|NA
CASSLQGVVANEKLFF
TGTGCCAGCAGTTTGCAGGGGGTAGTGGCTAATGAAAAACTGTTTTTT
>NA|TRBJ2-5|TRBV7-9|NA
CASSPVQGILGETQYF
TGTGCCAGCAGCCCGGTACAGGGAATTTTAGGAGAGACCCAGTACTTC